This is a list of T cell receptor beta chains from one sample in a study of CD8 T cells in ankylosing spondylitis. One entry per CDR3 protein, called by TCRdb with MiXCR from the 5' RACE reads. The data show 130,000 to 150,000 distinct CDR3 sequences, approximately 9.2% seen once. The material sequenced was synovial fluid, either unsorted or a sorted T cell fraction (not recorded which). The receptors come from a male donor with ankylosing spondylitis. The CDR3 runs from the conserved cysteine through the conserved F or W. Fields, in order: D gene, J gene, CDR3 length, clone size, V gene, CDR3 DNA, CDR3 protein. D genes are given only for firm matches. Clone size, where shown, is once, few, many, or a class for clones that have expanded.

.	TRBJ2-2	13	few	TRBV5-6	TGTGCCAGCAGCCCGACAGTACCCGGGGAGCTGTTTTTT	CASSPTVPGELFF
.	TRBJ1-1	13	many	TRBV10-3	TGTGCCACAACCGGGCCCCTGAACACTGAAGCTTTCTTT	CATTGPLNTEAFF
.	TRBJ2-7	13	many	TRBV20-1	TGCAGTGCTCCTAACCTCTACCCTTACGAGCAGTACTTC	CSAPNLYPYEQYF
TRBD2	TRBJ2-5	14	.	TRBV6-5	TGTGCCAGCAGTTACGGCGGGAGGGGGGAGACCCAGTACTTC	CASSYGGRGETQYF
TRBD2	TRBJ2-7	14	many	TRBV5-5	TGTGCCAGCAGCTTGGGCACTAGCGGCTACGAGCAGTACTTC	CASSLGTSGYEQYF
.	TRBJ2-1	11	few	TRBV7-9	TGTGCCAGCAGCCTCTATCATGAGCAGTTCTTC	CASSLYHEQFF
.	TRBJ1-1	15	.	TRBV6-2/TRBV6-3	TGTGCCAGCACTCAACCGGGACGGACGAACACTGAAGCTTTCTTT	CASTQPGRTNTEAFF
.	TRBJ2-1	13	many	TRBV5-1	TGCGCCAGCAGCTGGGGTCAGGACAGTGAGCAGTTCTTC	CASSWGQDSEQFF
TRBD1	TRBJ2-1	13	many	TRBV6-5	TGTGCCAGCAGGGGACAGGGGAGGAATGAGCAGTTCTTC	CASRGQGRNEQFF
.	TRBJ1-5	14	many	TRBV20-1	TGCAGTATAGGCAGCCTTTATAGCAATCAGCCCCAGCATTTT	CSIGSLYSNQPQHF
.	TRBJ2-3	13	few	TRBV20-1	TGCAGTGCGCGGGACACCTCCACAGATACGCAGTATTTT	CSARDTSTDTQYF
.	TRBJ2-3	16	medium-sized	TRBV29-1	TGCAGCGTTGAAGGTGTCGGGGGCCTTAACACAGATACGCAGTATTTT	CSVEGVGGLNTDTQYF
.	TRBJ2-2	12	many	TRBV7-9	TGTGCCAGCAGCTATAACACCGGGGAGCTGTTTTTT	CASSYNTGELFF
.	TRBJ2-3	13	many	TRBV7-2	TGTGCCAGCAACGACCTCCCCACAGATACGCAGTATTTT	CASNDLPTDTQYF
TRBD1	TRBJ1-1	13	.	TRBV7-9	TGTGCCAGCAGTCATACAGGGGTTGCTGAAGCTTTCTTT	CASSHTGVAEAFF
.	TRBJ1-1	11	.	TRBV20-1	TGCAGTGCTAGAGAGCGCGCTGAAGCTTTCTTT	CSARERAEAFF
.	TRBJ2-7	14	.	TRBV5-6	TGTGCCAGCAGCTCAGCGATGGGAAGCTACGAGCAGTACTTC	CASSSAMGSYEQYF
.	TRBJ1-1	13	many	TRBV20-1	TGCAGTGCTACCAGACACTTGAACACTGAAGCTTTCTTT	CSATRHLNTEAFF
.	TRBJ2-3	14	.	TRBV7-2	TGTGCCAGCAGTGAAATGGCGGCCACAGATACGCAGTATTTT	CASSEMAATDTQYF
.	TRBJ1-1	14	many	TRBV20-1	TGCAGTGCTAGTGTTACTTCGGGGGGCACTGAAGCTTTCTTT	CSASVTSGGTEAFF
.	TRBJ2-5	15	.	TRBV5-6	TGTGCCAGCAGCCTCTACGACCACGTAGTCTGGTCCCAGTACTTC	CASSLYDHVVWSQYF
.	TRBJ2-5	12	.	TRBV11-1	TGTGCCAGCAGCTTGATGGAAGAGACCCAGTACTTC	CASSLMEETQYF
TRBD1	TRBJ1-1	12	many	TRBV20-1	TGCAGTGCTAGAGCCGTTACAGGGGCAGCTTTCTTT	CSARAVTGAAFF
TRBD2	TRBJ2-1	15	many	TRBV7-2	TGTGCCAGCAGCCCCCAAAGCGGGAGGATTAATGAGCAGTTCTTC	CASSPQSGRINEQFF
.	TRBJ1-1	14	many	TRBV7-9	TGTGCCAGCAGCTCGTGGGGCCCGAGCACTGAAGCTTTCTTT	CASSSWGPSTEAFF
.	TRBJ1-2	12	few	TRBV18	TGTGCCAGCTCACCAATGGGCGATGGCTACACCTTC	CASSPMGDGYTF